The 23 T cell receptor beta chains below all came from one sample that was sequenced in a study of T cell repertoires in cytomegalovirus infection. One entry per CDR3 protein, called by TCRdb with MiXCR from the reads. The table has approximately 500,000 distinct CDR3 sequences, about a quarter seen once. What was sequenced was PBMCs. Receptor source: a human donor in good health (CMV status not recorded). Some clones in this sample may be carry-over from other donors' samples.

V and J are TRBV7-9 and TRBJ2-1; no firm D call. Germline CDR1 SEHNR, CDR2 FQNEAQ (reference sequence). V was clipped by 5 bases and J by 3 bases, with 14 bases between them. The CDR3 runs 15 residues. Here the CDR3 DNA reads TGTGCCAGCAGCCCGGACGGCCTCGTCTACAATGAGCAGTTCTTC. Protein: CASSPDGLVYNEQFF.

As concerns this clonotype: The DNA is omitted, as the CDR3 cannot be located on it reliably, and the CDR3 follows TCRdb's listing. The rearrangement uses TRBV5-1 and TRBJ2-7; TRBD1, the D gene given by the table, was not confirmed from the DNA. A total of 14 residues make up the CDR3, ends included. Germline assignment: CDR1 SGHRS and CDR2 YFSETQ. The CDR3: CASSLVGQGSEQCV.

This clonotype was seen only a few times. This chain uses TRBV30 with TRBJ2-5, with D uncertain. Trimming left V 5 bases short and J 4 bases short, with 8 bases between. This CDR3 has 11 amino acids. Germline CDR1 reads GTSNPN; CDR2 reads SVGIG (reference sequence). The CDR3 loop is CAWGERETQYF. The CDR3, as DNA: TGTGCCTGGGGGGAAAGAGAGACCCAGTACTTC.

This clonotype occurred many times. This chain links TRBV19 with TRBJ1-1, with 8 bases lining up with TRBD1. This CDR3 has 14 residues. The junction had 3 bases not matched to a gene; V was cut back by 1 base and J by 5 bases. Germline V gene data show CDR1 as LNHDA and CDR2 as SQIVND (reference sequence). The CDR3 sequence: CASSIARGQTEAFF. CDR3 bases: TGTGCCAGTAGTATAGCCAGGGGGCAAACTGAAGCTTTCTTT.

This CDR3 is CASSPVWGFNQPQHF. The CDR3 nucleotides read TGCGCCAGCAGCCCTGTGTGGGGTTTCAATCAGCCCCAGCATTTT. This chain connects TRBV23-1 to TRBJ1-5; D gene uncertain. TRBV23-1 is noted as an ORF with a role that remains uncertain. Trimming shortened V by 6 bases and J by 3 bases, and 15 bases separated the two germline ends. The CDR3 is 15 residues long.

This clonotype was counted a few times. J is TRBJ1-2 and V is TRBV7-2, with D possibly matching TRBD1 (5 bases). From germline, CDR1 is SGHTA and CDR2 FQGNSA. This CDR3 comprises 15 residues. The ends were cut back, 4 bases at V and 2 bases at J, with 14 bases in the middle. CDR3 nucleotide sequence: TGTGCCAGCAGCTCCACCCTCGGGGGAAACTATGGCTACACCTTC. Translation: CASSSTLGGNYGYTF.

This clonotype was observed a handful of times. The chain links TRBV29-1 to TRBJ2-7, with TRBD2 matching over 7 bases. The V gene end was trimmed by 6 bases and the J gene end by 3 bases; junction bases not matched to a gene: 5. This CDR3 has 12 amino acids. CDR1 SQVTM and CDR2 ANQGSEA come from the germline V gene. The CDR3 DNA sequence: TGCAGCGTCCGGAGGACTAGCTACGAGCAGTACGTC. This encodes CSVRRTSYEQYV.

This clonotype has only a few counts. V is TRBV9 and J is TRBJ2-2, with D perhaps TRBD1 (6 bases). The CDR3 runs to 14 residues. Deletions cut 5 bases from V and 5 bases from J, with 13 bases between. Looked up from germline, CDR1 is SGDLS and CDR2 is YYNGEE. The CDR3: CASSVTGITGELFF. CDR3 sequence (DNA): TGTGCCAGCAGTGTTACAGGGATAACCGGGGAGCTGTTTTTT.

V is TRBV30 and J is TRBJ1-2; D is undetermined. V lost 4 bases to trimming and J lost 1 base, with 4 bases between them. The CDR3 extends over 11 amino acids. Germline loops: CDR1 GTSNPN, CDR2 SVGIG (reference sequence). The CDR3 DNA reads TGTGCCTGGACAATTAACTATGGCTACACCTTC. The encoded protein is CAWTINYGYTF. Full variable domain (outside the CDR3, taken from reference TRBV30 and TRBJ1-2): SQTIHQWPATLVQPVGSPLSLECTVEGTSNPNLYWYRQAAGRGLQLLFYSVGIGQISSEVPQNLSASRPQDRQFILSSKKLLLSDSGFYLCAWTINYGYTFGSGTRLTVV.

Details on this clonotype: An end of the junction does not agree with germline; a read error may underlie this. The CDR3: CASSLPPRLAGLRNEQFF. For the CDR3, the DNA is TGTGCCAGCAGCTTGCCCCCGCGACTAGCGGGATTAAGGAATGAGCAGTTCTTC. V usage is TRBV5-3 and J usage is TRBJ2-1, with 11 bases lining up with TRBD2. TRBV5-3 is filed as an ORF, its function uncertain. The CDR3 runs 18 residues.

The chain joins TRBV29-1 to TRBJ1-1, with D unresolved. The germline V gene encodes CDR1 SQVTM and CDR2 ANQGSEA. V was trimmed by 7 bases and J by 1 base, leaving 16 bases between them. The CDR3 consists of 14 residues. In DNA, the CDR3 is TGCAGCGGAAAAAATAAACCCTGGAACACTGAAGCTTTCTTT. Its protein is CSGKNKPWNTEAFF.

The rearrangement joins TRBV10-3 to TRBJ2-5; D uncertain. The germline V gene encodes CDR1 ENHRY and CDR2 SYGVKD. This CDR3 has 12 amino acids. V was pared by 2 bases and J by 3 bases, with 4 bases between. The CDR3 spells CAISEIKETQYF. CDR3 coding DNA: TGTGCCATCAGTGAGATAAAAGAGACCCAGTACTTC.

This chain uses TRBV28 with TRBJ2-1; a possible D gene is TRBD2 (6 bases). V was clipped by 3 bases and J by 7 bases, with 13 bases between them. The CDR3 spans 14 residues. Germline-derived CDR1 and CDR2 are MDHEN and SYDVKM. In nucleotides, the CDR3 is TGTGCCAGCAGTTTTGAGACTAGGGTAAATGAGCAGTTCTTC. Translated, it gives CASSFETRVNEQFF.

The J gene is TRBJ2-7, the V gene TRBV5-5; TRBD2 aligns across 12 bases. Germline V gene lookup returns CDR1 SGHKS and CDR2 YYEKEE (reference sequence). The CDR3 has 17 amino acids. V lost 4 bases, J lost 1 base, and 9 bases stayed unmatched. CDR3 DNA: TGTGCCAGCAGCGACGGACTAGCGGGACGGCGGTCCTACGAGCAGTACTTC. Its translation: CASSDGLAGRRSYEQYF.

This chain connects TRBV6-6 to TRBJ2-7; no firm D call. V was clipped by 0 bases and J by 4 bases, with 13 bases between them. The CDR3 is 15 residues long. Germline V gives CDR1 MNHNY, CDR2 SVGAGI (reference sequence). For the CDR3, the DNA is TGTGCCAGCAGTTACTCAGGGCAGGATATTTACGAGCAGTACTTC. Protein: CASSYSGQDIYEQYF.

The gene calls are TRBV4-3 and TRBJ2-7, with D uncertain. Germline V gives CDR1 LGHNA, CDR2 YSLEER. Trimming removed 4 bases at V and 3 bases at J, with 10 bases between. The CDR3 spans 13 residues. The chain's CDR3 is CASSPPRFYEQYV. CDR3 nucleotides: TGCGCCAGCAGCCCTCCTAGGTTCTACGAGCAGTACGTC.

This clonotype was observed many times. The V call is TRBV7-6, the J call TRBJ2-1; no firm D call. CDR1 is SGHVS, CDR2 FNYEAQ, per germline. V was shortened by 5 bases and J by 6 bases, with 17 bases between the two germline ends. There are 15 residues in the CDR3. CDR3: CASSTRVGPSNEQFF. The CDR3 bases are TGTGCCAGCAGCACCAGAGTGGGCCCCAGCAATGAGCAGTTCTTC.

This clonotype turned up a few times. CDR3 bases: TGTGCCAGCAGTTACTCGATTCTTTCGGCGGGAGTCCTTGGCGGGGAGCTGTTTTTT. This sequence encodes CASSYSILSAGVLGGELFF. The chain couples TRBV6-2 or TRBV6-3 to TRBJ2-2; 7 nucleotides match TRBD2. From germline, CDR1 is MNHEY and CDR2 SVGEGT. The CDR3 runs to 19 residues. The V and J ends lost 0 bases and 7 bases, in that order; junction bases with no gene match: 17.

V and J are TRBV6-6 and TRBJ2-2, with 13 bases aligning to TRBD2. The CDR3 consists of 16 residues. Germline V gene data show CDR1 as MNHNY and CDR2 as SVGAGI (reference sequence). The J segment lost 5 bases and the V segment lost 6 bases, leaving 6 bases of the junction unmatched. The CDR3 loop is CASSRTSGRSTGELFF. The DNA of the CDR3 is TGTGCCAGCAGCCGGACTAGCGGGAGATCTACCGGGGAGCTGTTTTTT.

The sample holds a few counts of this clonotype. V gene TRBV6-5 combines with J gene TRBJ2-1; 8 bases fit TRBD1. CDR1 and CDR2 from the germline V gene are MNHEY and SVGAGI. V was pared by 2 bases and J by 7 bases, with 4 bases of the junction left unmatched. The CDR3 is 14 residues long. CDR3 nucleotides: TGTGCCAGCAGTTACCACCGGACAGGGAATGAGCAGTTCTTC. Translated, it gives CASSYHRTGNEQFF.

At least ten counts were recorded for this clonotype. The chain links TRBV24-1 to TRBJ2-2; D gene ambiguous. V dropped 1 base and J dropped 8 bases, with 13 bases sitting between them. The CDR3 extends over 15 amino acids. The germline V gene encodes CDR1 KGHDR and CDR2 SFDVKD. CDR3 in amino acids: CATSDLSLRRGELFF. The CDR3, as DNA: TGTGCCACCAGTGATTTAAGTCTCCGACGGGGGGAGCTGTTTTTT.

In this sample, this clonotype turned up many times. The genes are TRBV7-2 and TRBJ1-1; the match to TRBD1 covers 9 bases. V shed 5 bases, J shed 4 bases, and the junction held 8 bases outside the gene matches. CDR3 length: 15 residues. The V gene's germline CDR1 is SGHTA and CDR2 FQGNSA. CDR3 protein: CASSIQGAGLTEAFF. In nucleotides, the CDR3 is TGTGCCAGCAGCATACAGGGGGCGGGTCTCACTGAAGCTTTCTTT.

This clonotype has just a few counts. This chain uses TRBV28 with TRBJ1-4, with no clear D. The germline gives CDR1 MDHEN, CDR2 SYDVKM. The ends were cut back, 3 bases at V and 8 bases at J, with 10 bases in the middle. CDR3 size: 13 residues. The DNA for the CDR3 is TGTGCCAGCAGTTTGGGCCTCCGGGAAAAACTGTTTTTT. This gives the protein CASSLGLREKLFF.